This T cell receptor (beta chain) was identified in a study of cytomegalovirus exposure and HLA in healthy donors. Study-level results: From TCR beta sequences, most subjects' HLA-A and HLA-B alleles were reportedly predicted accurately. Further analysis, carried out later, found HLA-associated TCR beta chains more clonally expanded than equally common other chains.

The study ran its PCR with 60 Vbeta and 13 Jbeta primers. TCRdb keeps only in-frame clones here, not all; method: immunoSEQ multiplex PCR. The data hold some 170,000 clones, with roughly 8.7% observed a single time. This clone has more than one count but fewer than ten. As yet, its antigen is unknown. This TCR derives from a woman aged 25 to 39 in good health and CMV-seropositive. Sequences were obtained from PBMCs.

This chain's CDR3 is CATSSYSGRGSYEQYF. DNA for the CDR3: TGTGCCACCAGCAGTTATAGCGGGAGAGGTTCCTACGAGCAGTACTTC. V is TRBV15 and J is TRBJ2-7, with 9 bases identical to TRBD2. The ends lost 3 bases at V and 1 base at J; junction bases unmatched: 7. This CDR3 region has 16 residues. Germline-derived CDR1 and CDR2 are LNHNV and YYDKDF (reference sequence).